Listed below are T cell receptor beta chains from one sample, sequenced in a study of CD8+CD57+ T cells in acquired aplastic anemia. TCRdb passed the reads through MiXCR, listing each CDR3 protein once. The profile shows under 200,000 distinct CDR3 sequences, around 48% of them singletons. The sample comprised sorted CD4+, CD8+, or CD8+CD57+ T cells (not recorded which) from PBMCs. These receptors originate from a human donor with aplastic anemia. Each CDR3 is given with its conserved first and last residue. The D gene is left open where the match is weak. Rows may omit the clone size; those that give it use once, few, many or a size class.

>TRBV5-5|once|TRBJ1-2|TRBD1
TGTGCCAGCAGCTTGTGGACGACAGGGGAGAATGGCTACACCTTC
CASSLWTTGENGYTF
>TRBV20-1|-|TRBJ2-2|-
TGCAGTGCTAGGACCGACCCCAACGATCACGGGGAGCTGTTTTTT
CSARTDPNDHGELFF
>TRBV2|-|TRBJ1-2|-
TGTGCCAGCAGCCTCCGGGACCCCACCTTC
CASSLRDPTF
>TRBV7-6|-|TRBJ1-1|-
TGTGCCAGCAGTCACGCGGGACATCCTGAAGCTTTCTTT
CASSHAGHPEAFF
>TRBV10-3|few|TRBJ1-1|-
TGTGCCATCAGTGACGGGGTGGCTGAAGCTTTCTTT
CAISDGVAEAFF
>TRBV2|-|TRBJ2-7|-
TGTGCCAGCAGTGAAAGTGGCGGGGTAGGTGAGCAGTACTTC
CASSESGGVGEQYF
>TRBV7-7|many|TRBJ1-4|-
TGTGCCAGCAGCCCGGGGACCGACCTTAATGAAAAACTGTTTTTT
CASSPGTDLNEKLFF
>TRBV20-1|few|TRBJ2-5|-
TGCAGTGCGAGGACTCCTTTTGGAGAGACCCAGTACTTC
CSARTPFGETQYF
>TRBV12-3/TRBV12-4|many|TRBJ1-5|-
TGTGCCAGCAGTTTCTCGTGGGATCAGCCCCAGCATTTT
CASSFSWDQPQHF
>TRBV4-3|-|TRBJ2-5|TRBD1
TGCGCCAGCAGCCAAGAGGACAGGGGGTGGGAGACCCAGTACTTC
CASSQEDRGWETQYF
>TRBV5-8|-|TRBJ2-7|TRBD1
TGTGCCAGCAGCCCCCGCTGGGACAGGGACAACGAGCAGTACTTC
CASSPRWDRDNEQYF
>TRBV7-3|many|TRBJ2-3|-
TGTGCCAGCAGTAATCAGGAAGATACGCAGTATTTT
CASSNQEDTQYF
>TRBV7-2|-|TRBJ2-3|TRBD2
TGTGCCAGCAGCGTTCTAGCGGGGCGCACAGATACGCAGTATTTT
CASSVLAGRTDTQYF
>TRBV7-2|-|TRBJ2-5|-
TGTGCCAGCAGCTTTTACGCGGAGACCCAGTACTTC
CASSFYAETQYF
>TRBV7-2|many|TRBJ2-5|-
TGTGCCAGCAGCCCAAGTTGGCGGGGCCAAGAGACCCAGTACTTC
CASSPSWRGQETQYF
>TRBV24-1|few|TRBJ2-3|-
TGTGCCACCAGTGATTTCGCTCCAGATACGCAGTATTTT
CATSDFAPDTQYF
>TRBV24-1|-|TRBJ2-3|TRBD1
TGTGCCACCAGTGATCTTAGACAGGGGTCAGCTACGCAGTATTTT
CATSDLRQGSATQYF
>TRBV7-9|many|TRBJ1-1|-
TGTGCCAGCAGCCTAGAAGGGACTGTGAACACTGAAGCTTTCTTT
CASSLEGTVNTEAFF
>TRBV28|few|TRBJ1-2|-
TGTGCCAGCATTAGTACAAACTATGGCTACACCTTC
CASISTNYGYTF
>TRBV11-1|-|TRBJ1-2|TRBD1
TGTGCCAGCAGCTTAGCAGGGACAGCCGGGGATGGCTACACCTTC
CASSLAGTAGDGYTF
>TRBV7-9|-|TRBJ1-1|-
TGTGCCAGCAGCCGAACAGTATACACTGAAGCTTTCTTT
CASSRTVYTEAFF
>TRBV24-1|-|TRBJ1-1|-
TGTGCCACCGACGCCGCCGGGACTTTCTTT
CATDAAGTFF
>TRBV20-1|-|TRBJ2-5|-
TGCAGTGCCGAGCGGGACACACAAGAGACCCAGTACTTC
CSAERDTQETQYF
>TRBV20-1|-|TRBJ2-1|-
TGCAGTGCTAGGTCATCCGCGGGGGCCGGGTACAATGAGCAGTTCTTC
CSARSSAGAGYNEQFF
>TRBV30|many|TRBJ2-7|-
TGTGCCTGGAGTCCTCCTACCGTCGCCTACGAGCAGTACTTC
CAWSPPTVAYEQYF
>TRBV7-9|few|TRBJ1-2|-
TGTGCCAGCAGCTCACTTGGCTACACCTTC
CASSSLGYTF
>TRBV19|many|TRBJ2-2|TRBD2
TGTGCCAGTAGTAAACCGACTAGCGGGAGGACCGGGGAGCTGTTTTTT
CASSKPTSGRTGELFF
>TRBV24-1|many|TRBJ2-5|TRBD1
TGTGCCACCAGTGAGGCGACAGGGGTTCGGGCGGAGACCCAGTACTTC
CATSEATGVRAETQYF
>TRBV10-3|few|TRBJ2-3|-
TGTGCCAGTTGGCTAGGAGCTAGCACAGATACGCAGTATTTT
CASWLGASTDTQYF
>TRBV7-9|many|TRBJ1-2|-
TGTGCCAGCAGCTCTACCGGGACGGTGGCGGGCTACACCTTC
CASSSTGTVAGYTF
>TRBV3-1|many|TRBJ2-7|-
TGTGCCAGCAGCCAAGGGTCTGGGCCTAGAGGTGAGCAGTACTTC
CASSQGSGPRGEQYF
>TRBV10-3|few|TRBJ2-7|-
TGTGCCATCGATGAGGGGGCGGGAGAGCAGTACTTC
CAIDEGAGEQYF
>TRBV3-1|-|TRBJ1-5|-
TGTGCCAGCAGCCAAGGGGGTCGAAGCAATCAGCCCCAGCATTTT
CASSQGGRSNQPQHF
>TRBV7-8|many|TRBJ2-1|-
TGTGCCAGCAGCCGCCGGGACTTTGACAATGAGCAGTTCTTC
CASSRRDFDNEQFF
>TRBV4-2|once|TRBJ2-7|-
TGTGCCAGCAGCCCGGACCAGGGCTTGTACTACGAGCAGTACTTC
CASSPDQGLYYEQYF
>TRBV7-9|-|TRBJ2-3|-
TGTGTCAGCAGACCTACGGGGGATACGCAGTATTTT
CVSRPTGDTQYF
>TRBV29-1|-|TRBJ1-2|-
TGCAGCGTTTTTGATGCTGGCTACACCTTC
CSVFDAGYTF
>TRBV20-1|once|TRBJ2-5|TRBD2
TGCAGTGCGGTTCTAGCGGCACAAGAGACCCAGTACTTC
CSAVLAAQETQYF
>TRBV10-2|-|TRBJ1-5|-
TGCGCCAGCAGGGCTCCAGGCGCCCCCCAGCATTTT
CASRAPGAPQHF
>TRBV5-4|-|TRBJ2-7|-
TGTGCCAGCAGCTTAACTAGGCCCTCCTACGAGCAGTACTTC
CASSLTRPSYEQYF
>TRBV6-2/TRBV6-3|-|TRBJ2-5|TRBD1
TGTGCCAGCAGTTACTCGCTGACAGGGGGCCGAGAGACCCAGTACTTC
CASSYSLTGGRETQYF
>TRBV18|-|TRBJ2-5|-
TGTGCCAGCTCACCGGGCCTCCCAGGGGTCAAAGAGACCCAGTACTTC
CASSPGLPGVKETQYF
>TRBV20-1|many|TRBJ1-2|-
TGCAGTGCTAGAGATCAGGCCAACCAATTGCCCCTCTATGGCTACACCTTC
CSARDQANQLPLYGYTF
>TRBV10-3|-|TRBJ2-2|-
TGTGCCATCAGTGCCGGGGCCACCGGGGAGCTGTTTTTT
CAISAGATGELFF
>TRBV10-3|-|TRBJ2-2|-
TGTGCCATCAGTGAAGTCGGGCAGGGTGGCACGACCGGGGAGCTGTTTTTT
CAISEVGQGGTTGELFF
>TRBV19|-|TRBJ1-5|-
TGTGCCAGTAGTATAGTGGTGCAGGGAGGGCAGCCCCAGCATTTT
CASSIVVQGGQPQHF
>TRBV11-3|-|TRBJ2-5|TRBD1
TGTGCCAGCAGCTTGACCGGGACAGGGGTAGAGACCCAGTACTTC
CASSLTGTGVETQYF
>TRBV10-3|many|TRBJ1-1|-
TGTGCCATCAGTCCTTTAGGGGGACCCGGGAACACTGAAGCTTTCTTT
CAISPLGGPGNTEAFF
>TRBV2|many|TRBJ1-2|-
TGTGCCAGCAGTGATGGGGGGGTAAGAGGCTACACCTTC
CASSDGGVRGYTF
>TRBV5-1|many|TRBJ2-2|TRBD2
TGCGCCAGCAGCTTGACTAGCGGGGCGAACACCGGGGAGCTGTTTTTT
CASSLTSGANTGELFF